This T cell receptor beta chain appears in the sequencing data of a study of blood T cell repertoires in COVID-19. CDR3 size: 13 residues. V lost 6 bases to trimming and J lost 12 bases, with 18 bases between them. Per germline, CDR1 SNHLY and CDR2 FYNNEI. Clones were read by immunoSEQ multiplex PCR, and TCRdb kept only the in-frame ones, dropping some. The table has around 130,000 clones, roughly 80% seen once. The receptor's source is a human donor in a cohort sampled during active COVID-19. The chain joins TRBV2 to TRBJ2-4; D perhaps matches TRBD1 (6 bases). Sequenced: peripheral blood. The CDR3 loop is CASRGTGLARQYF. CDR3 nucleotides: TGTGCCAGCAGGGGTACAGGGTTGGCTCGTCAGTACTTC.